Below, 29 T cell receptor beta chains from the same sample are listed, as sequenced in a study of CD8+CD57+ T cells in acquired aplastic anemia. Profiles of TCR beta VDJ and CDR3 were generated from a genomic DNA template. Each CDR3 protein gets one entry after TCRdb re-called the reads with MiXCR. Here the sample spans about 130,000 distinct CDR3 sequences, 48% being singletons. The material sequenced was sorted CD4+, CD8+, or CD8+CD57+ T cells (not recorded which) from PBMCs. The source is a human donor in good health, serving as a control.

This rearrangement joins TRBV20-1 to TRBJ2-5; D is undetermined. The CDR3 covers 15 residues. The germline V gene encodes CDR1 DFQATT and CDR2 SNEGSKA (reference sequence). The V gene lost 3 bases and the J gene lost 5 bases, with 19 bases spanning the gap. The DNA for the CDR3 is TGCAGTGCTAGCTCCATCCGGAATCCCGTGGAGACCCAGTACTTC. This translates into CSASSIRNPVETQYF.

V and J are TRBV4-3 and TRBJ2-7; 15 nucleotides line up with TRBD2. V gave up 5 bases and J gave up 2 bases; unmatched junction bases: 1. The CDR3 extends over 15 amino acids. Germline-derived CDR1 and CDR2 are LGHNA and YSLEER. In nucleotides, the CDR3 is TGCGCCAGCAGCAGGACTAGCGGGGGGGCCTACGAGCAGTACTTC. It translates to CASSRTSGGAYEQYF.

This clonotype was seen a handful of times. This chain uses TRBV19 with TRBJ1-1, with D hard to call. V was pared by 5 bases and J by 3 bases, with 7 bases between. CDR3 size: 12 residues. CDR1 is LNHDA, CDR2 SQIVND, per germline (reference sequence). In DNA, the CDR3 is TGTGCCAGTAGTGAGCGCTACACTGAAGCTTTCTTT. This gives the protein CASSERYTEAFF.

The V gene is TRBV7-9, the J gene TRBJ1-2, with unresolved D. Germline CDR1 SEHNR, CDR2 FQNEAQ (reference sequence). The CDR3 sequence is 13 residues long. V lost 5 bases and J lost 7, with 14 bases in between. The chain's CDR3 is CASSPTRETGYTF. For the CDR3, the DNA is TGTGCCAGCAGCCCCACGCGGGAGACTGGCTACACCTTC.

In the case of this clonotype: It may be a read error: a sequence one base away is much more abundant. The V gene is TRBV5-1, the J gene TRBJ2-7, with 7 bases identical to TRBD2. The CDR3 is 14 amino acids. The V segment lost 4 bases and the J segment 7 bases; nucleotides outside the gene matches: 11. Germline V gene data show CDR1 as SGHRS and CDR2 as YFSETQ. This chain's CDR3 is CASSQTSRYNEQYF. DNA for the CDR3: TGCGCCAGCAGCCAGACTAGCCGGTACAATGAGCAGTACTTC.

This clonotype was detected many times. This chain uses TRBV6-2 or TRBV6-3 with TRBJ2-7; maybe TRBD1 (6 bases). Trimming removed 2 bases at V and 5 bases at J, with 16 bases between. The CDR3 is 15 amino acids. Looked up from germline, CDR1 is MNHEY and CDR2 is SVGEGT. CDR3 residues: CASSYPRDTVHEQYF. CDR3 nucleotides: TGTGCCAGCAGTTACCCCCGGGACACGGTCCACGAGCAGTACTTC.

This clonotype appeared many times. V gene TRBV7-2 combines with J gene TRBJ1-1; TRBD1 aligns across 9 bases. V shed 0 bases and J 3 bases; nucleotides not matched to a gene: 2. The germline CDR1 and CDR2 sequences are SGHTA and FQGNSA. The CDR3 has 15 residues. The CDR3 DNA reads as TGTGCCAGCAGCTTAGCGACAGGGGGTCACACTGAAGCTTTCTTT. Its translation: CASSLATGGHTEAFF. The whole variable domain, filled in from reference TRBV7-2 and TRBJ1-1, reads GAGVSQSPSNKVTEKGKDVELRCDPISGHTALYWYRQSLGQGLEFLIYFQGNSAPDKSGLPSDRFSAERTGGSVSTLTIQRTQQEDSAVYLCASSLATGGHTEAFFGQGTRLTVV.

This chain joins TRBV20-1 and TRBJ2-3; possibly TRBD2 for D (7 bases). The CDR3 length is 15 residues. Germline V gene sequence: CDR1 DFQATT, CDR2 SNEGSKA (reference sequence). V was clipped by 0 bases and J by 5 bases, with 15 bases between them. The CDR3 nucleotides are TGCAGTGCTAGAGATGGGGGGGGGCATGGAGATACGCAGTATTTT. It specifies CSARDGGGHGDTQYF.

This clonotype showed up just a few times. The chain has TRBV2 and TRBJ2-3, with TRBD2 matching over 15 bases. TRBJ2-5 matches the DNA end more closely, so the J call is doubtful. The CDR3 totals 15 residues. Germline V gives CDR1 SNHLY, CDR2 FYNNEI. CDR3 nucleotides: TGTGCCAGAGGGGGACTAGCGGGGGGTGCAGAGACCCAGTACTTC. It codes for CARGGLAGGAETQYF.

This chain uses TRBV10-3 with TRBJ2-3; tentatively, D is TRBD2 (6 bases). Germline V gene data show CDR1 as ENHRY and CDR2 as SYGVKD. The CDR3 consists of 13 residues. Trimming removed 11 bases from V and 0 bases from J, with 12 bases in between. The CDR3 reads CALSRGSTDTQYF. CDR3 DNA sequence: TGTGCCCTCTCCCGGGGGAGCACAGATACGCAGTATTTT.

CDR3 DNA sequence: TGTGCCAGCAGTGAACTGGGGGAAGCTTTCTTT. Protein sequence: CASSELGEAFF. The chain joins TRBV2 to TRBJ1-1, with D unclear. V lost 2 bases, J lost 8 bases, and 6 bases lay in between. The CDR3 spans 11 residues. Germline V CDR1 and CDR2: SNHLY, FYNNEI.

In this sample, this clonotype turned up many times. The chain has TRBV12-3 or TRBV12-4 and TRBJ2-2; 7 bases are shared with TRBD1. The ends lost 2 bases at V and 3 bases at J; junction bases unmatched: 3. The CDR3 is made up of 15 amino acids. The CDR3 DNA reads as TGTGCCAGCAGTTTACGACAGGGTTACACCGGGGAGCTGTTTTTT. It codes for CASSLRQGYTGELFF.

This clonotype was counted ten times or more. This sequence joins TRBV6-1 and TRBJ1-6; perhaps TRBD1 as D (5 bases). Germline values: CDR1 MNHNS, CDR2 SASEGT. This CDR3 contains 14 residues. V dropped 7 bases and J dropped 6 bases, with 13 bases sitting between them. DNA of the CDR3: TGTGCCAGCAAGGAACAGGCGGGTAATTCACCCCTCCACTTT. Amino acid sequence: CASKEQAGNSPLHF.

In its sample, this clonotype was seen a few times. This rearrangement joins TRBV19 to TRBJ1-5; the D gene is possibly TRBD1 (6 bases). V dropped 1 base and J dropped 4 bases, with 8 bases sitting between them. Germline V lookup: CDR1 LNHDA, CDR2 SQIVND (reference sequence). The CDR3 has 14 amino acids. CDR3 nucleotide sequence: TGTGCCAGTAGTATAGGGCAGGGGAATCAGCCCCAGCATTTT. Translating gives CASSIGQGNQPQHF. Drawing the rest from reference TRBV19 and TRBJ1-5, the complete variable domain is DGGITQSPKYLFRKEGQNVTLSCEQNLNHDAMYWYRQDPGQGLRLIYYSQIVNDFQKGDIAEGYSVSREKKESFPLTVTSAQKNPTAFYLCASSIGQGNQPQHFGDGTRLSIL.

Concerning this clonotype: Just one base apart from a much larger clone, this may be a read error. V gene TRBV3-1 combines with J gene TRBJ2-7, with TRBD2 as a possible D gene (6 bases). The length of the CDR3 is 15 residues. Germline V gene sequence: CDR1 LGHDT, CDR2 YNNKEL (reference sequence). Trimming stripped 5 bases from V and 9 bases from J, with 23 bases between. Here the CDR3 reads CASSARTFGSSGQYF. The DNA for the CDR3 is TGTGCCAGCAGCGCCCGGACTTTTGGTAGTAGCGGGCAGTACTTC.

The sample holds a few counts of this clonotype. This likely comes from a read error, as the CDR3 has no conserved phenylalanine or tryptophan at its end. This CDR3 is CASSKRAGGVREETQYL. The CDR3 nucleotides are TGTGCCAGCAGTAAGAGGGCAGGGGGAGTGAGGGAAGAGACCCAGTACCTC. The rearrangement uses TRBV6-2 or TRBV6-3 and TRBJ2-5; 7 bases fit TRBD1. The CDR3 has 17 residues. V trimming: 5 bases; J trimming: 3 bases; junction bases outside the gene matches: 15. In germline, CDR1 is MNHEY, CDR2 SVGEGT.

This rearrangement joins TRBV20-1 to TRBJ1-1; 7 bases line up with TRBD1. Germline CDR1 is DFQATT and CDR2 is SNEGSKA (reference sequence). This CDR3 is 13 amino acids long. With V trimmed by 2 bases and J by 8 bases, 8 bases remained unmatched. As DNA, the CDR3 is TGCAGTGCTAGATTCACAGGGGCGCTGGAAGCTTTCTTT. Amino acid sequence: CSARFTGALEAFF.

This clonotype has ten or more counts. The gene calls are TRBV12-3 or TRBV12-4 and TRBJ1-2; D gene ambiguous. Trimming took 3 bases from V and 7 from J, leaving 18 bases between them. There are 15 residues in the CDR3. The DNA of the CDR3 is TGTGCCAGCAGTTTCTCAGGCTACTCGAGCTCTGGCTACACCTTC. Translated, it gives CASSFSGYSSSGYTF.

This clonotype was counted only a few times. The V call is TRBV12-3 or TRBV12-4, the J call TRBJ2-1; possibly TRBD1 or TRBD2 for D (6 bases each). V lost 0 bases, J lost 5 bases, and 11 bases lay in between. The CDR3 is made up of 15 amino acids. The CDR3 here is CASSLAGGPNNEQFF. CDR3 coding DNA: TGTGCCAGCAGTTTAGCGGGGGGCCCCAACAATGAGCAGTTCTTC.

V and J are TRBV10-3 and TRBJ1-4, with 7 bases matching TRBD1. The V gene end was trimmed by 10 bases and the J gene end by 4 bases; junction bases not matched to a gene: 9. CDR3 length: 14 amino acids. Per the germline V gene, CDR1 is ENHRY and CDR2 is SYGVKD. In nucleotides, the CDR3 is TGTGCCAGCGTTCGGGGACAGCTTAATGAAAAACTGTTTTTT. Translating gives CASVRGQLNEKLFF.

The sample holds many counts of this clonotype. The chain couples TRBV6-2 or TRBV6-3 to TRBJ1-1; tentatively, D is TRBD1 (5 bases). Germline V gene lookup returns CDR1 MNHEY and CDR2 SVGEGT. The CDR3 consists of 14 residues. The V and J ends lost 2 bases and 1 base respectively, with 8 bases between them. The DNA for the CDR3 is TGTGCCAGCAGTTACGGGACTCCGAACACTGAAGCTTTCTTT. Protein: CASSYGTPNTEAFF.

The CDR3 nucleotides read TGCAGTGCCCTAACAGGGTTGGGTCAGCCCCAGCATTTT. It is translated as CSALTGLGQPQHF. The genes are TRBV20-1 and TRBJ1-5; a possible D gene is TRBD1 (6 bases). V was pared by 6 bases and J by 6 bases, with 15 bases between. CDR3 length: 13 amino acids. Germline assignment: CDR1 DFQATT and CDR2 SNEGSKA (reference sequence).

This chain uses TRBV6-1 with TRBJ2-5; a weak D match, TRBD1 (6 bases). Germline V gene data show CDR1 as MNHNS and CDR2 as SASEGT. This CDR3 is built from 15 residues. V shed 4 bases and J shed 2 bases, with 14 bases lying between them. Here the CDR3 DNA reads TGTGCCAGCAGTGGATACTGGGACAAGCAAGAGACCCAGTACTTC. It specifies CASSGYWDKQETQYF.

The table lists this clonotype with a few counts. V usage is TRBV14 and J usage is TRBJ2-7, with D possibly matching TRBD2 (6 bases). Trimming removed 3 bases from V and 3 bases from J, with 12 bases in between. Germline V gives CDR1 SGHDN, CDR2 FVKESK. The CDR3 has 14 residues. As DNA, the CDR3 is TGTGCCAGCAGCCACCCGGGAGCCCACTACGAGCAGTACTTC. Translated, it gives CASSHPGAHYEQYF.

The chain employs TRBV4-1 and TRBJ2-1; weak D call: TRBD2 (8 bases). Trimming removed 3 bases from V and 12 bases from J, with 24 bases in between. There are 16 residues in the CDR3. Germline values: CDR1 MGHRA, CDR2 YSYEKL. CDR3 in amino acids: CASSQASAGGQTTQFF. For the CDR3, the DNA is TGCGCCAGCAGCCAGGCATCCGCGGGGGGACAGACAACGCAGTTCTTC.

This clonotype was observed a few times. Just one base apart from a much larger clone, this may be a read error. The V gene is TRBV20-1, the J gene TRBJ2-7, with 9 bases aligning to TRBD2. With 3 bases clipped from V and 6 bases from J, the junction kept 18 bases outside the gene matches. This CDR3 has 17 residues. The germline V gene has CDR1 DFQATT and CDR2 SNEGSKA (reference sequence). CDR3: CSASGLLVAGGSCEQYF. The CDR3 DNA reads as TGCAGTGCTAGTGGACTATTAGTTGCGGGGGGGAGCTGCGAGCAGTACTTC.

This clonotype was observed at least ten times. V gene TRBV2 combines with J gene TRBJ2-5; the match to TRBD2 covers 9 bases. This CDR3 spans 14 amino acids. V lost 4 bases and J lost 5; bases outside the gene matches: 5. Per germline, CDR1 SNHLY and CDR2 FYNNEI. CDR3 amino acids: CASSGMAGGETQYF. Here the CDR3 DNA reads TGTGCCAGCAGTGGAATGGCGGGGGGGGAGACCCAGTACTTC.

V gene TRBV2 combines with J gene TRBJ1-5, with D unresolved. The CDR3 is made up of 13 amino acids. V dropped 3 bases and J dropped 4 bases, with 7 bases sitting between them. Germline lookup yields CDR1 SNHLY and CDR2 FYNNEI. The CDR3 is CASSDRTNQPQHF. CDR3 in DNA: TGTGCCAGCAGTGACAGGACTAATCAGCCCCAGCATTTT.

The chain links TRBV5-1 to TRBJ2-5; D perhaps matches TRBD1 (5 bases). The CDR3 length is 14 residues. Germline V gene lookup returns CDR1 SGHRS and CDR2 YFSETQ. With 4 bases removed from V and 4 bases from J, the gap between germline ends came to 14 bases. CDR3 sequence (DNA): TGCGCCAGCAGCCAGGACGGGCAGGGAGAGACCCAGTACTTC. Encoded protein: CASSQDGQGETQYF.